Given below is one TCR beta chain in context. The data were obtained in a study of regulatory T cells in long-lasting Graves disease. Germline V gives CDR1 SGHAT, CDR2 FQDESV (reference sequence). CDR3 length equals 16 residues. Trimming cost V 4 bases and J 4 bases, with 17 bases left between them. Indicated time point: persistent/refractory GD, antithyroid drugs over 5 years with positive TRAb. The TCR library was made from RNA extracted from PBMCs. Construction of TCR beta libraries relied on iRepertoire HTBI primers and on Arm-PCR targeting CDR3 regions. One entry per CDR3 protein results from TCRdb running MiXCR on the multiplex PCR reads. The sample records about 450,000 distinct CDR3 sequences, about a quarter being singletons.

The TCR originated in a female donor with Graves disease. This chain connects TRBV11-1 to TRBJ2-1; D may be TRBD1 (6 bases). The sequenced sample was peripheral blood mononuclear cells (PBMCs), obtained when the disease was refractory, from a patient treated with antithyroid drugs. The CDR3: CASSSLKPTGYNEQFF. The CDR3 nucleotides are TGTGCCAGCAGCTCCCTAAAACCGACAGGTTACAATGAGCAGTTCTTC. Using reference TRBV11-1 and TRBJ2-1 for the parts outside the CDR3, the full variable domain is EAEVAQSPRYKITEKSQAVAFWCDPISGHATLYWYRQILGQGPELLVQFQDESVVDDSQLPKDRFSAERLKGVDSTLKIQPAELGDSAMYLCASSSLKPTGYNEQFFGPGTRLTVL.